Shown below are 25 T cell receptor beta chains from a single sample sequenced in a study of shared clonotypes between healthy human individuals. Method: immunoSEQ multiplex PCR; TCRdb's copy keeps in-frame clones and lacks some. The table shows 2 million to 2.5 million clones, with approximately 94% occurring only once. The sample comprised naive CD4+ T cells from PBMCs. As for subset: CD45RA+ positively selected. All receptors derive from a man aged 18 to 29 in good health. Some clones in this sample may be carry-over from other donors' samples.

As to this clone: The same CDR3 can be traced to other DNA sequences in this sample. The CDR3 loop reads CASSRGNTEAFF. CDR3 DNA sequence: TGTGCCAGCTCACGGGGGAACACTGAAGCTTTCTTT. The V and J genes are TRBV18 and TRBJ1-1; no reliable D call. The germline V gene encodes CDR1 KGHSH and CDR2 LQKENI. Trimming removed 4 bases from V and 1 base from J, with 4 bases in between. The CDR3 length is 12 residues.

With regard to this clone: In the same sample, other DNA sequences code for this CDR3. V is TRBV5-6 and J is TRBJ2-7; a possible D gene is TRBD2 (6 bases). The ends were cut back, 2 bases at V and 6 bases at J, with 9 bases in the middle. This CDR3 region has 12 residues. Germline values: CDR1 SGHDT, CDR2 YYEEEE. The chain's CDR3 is CASSLRLGEQYF. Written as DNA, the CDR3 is TGTGCCAGCAGCTTACGACTAGGCGAGCAGTACTTC.

The chain's CDR3 is CASRGRLAASSTDTQYF. For the CDR3, the DNA is TGTGCCAGTAGGGGGCGTCTAGCAGCCTCTAGCACAGATACGCAGTATTTT. The genes are TRBV27 and TRBJ2-3; 7 bases align to TRBD1. This CDR3 comprises 17 residues. Looked up from germline, CDR1 is MNHEY and CDR2 is SMNVEV (reference sequence). Trimming at V came to 9 bases and at J to 0 bases, leaving 15 bases not matched to a gene.

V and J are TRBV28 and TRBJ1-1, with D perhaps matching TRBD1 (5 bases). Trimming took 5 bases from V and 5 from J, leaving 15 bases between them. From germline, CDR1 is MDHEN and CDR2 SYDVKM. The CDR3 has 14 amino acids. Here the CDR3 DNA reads TGTGCCAGCAGTCGCTCACTCGGGGGGACTGAAGCTTTCTTT. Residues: CASSRSLGGTEAFF.

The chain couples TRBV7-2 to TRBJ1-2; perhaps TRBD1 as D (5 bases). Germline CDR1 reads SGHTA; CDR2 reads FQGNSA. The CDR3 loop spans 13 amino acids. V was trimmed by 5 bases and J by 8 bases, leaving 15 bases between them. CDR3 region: CASSRGAASGYTF. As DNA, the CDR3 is TGTGCCAGCAGCCGAGGGGCGGCTAGCGGCTACACCTTC. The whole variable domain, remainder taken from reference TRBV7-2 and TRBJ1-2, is GAGVSQSPSNKVTEKGKDVELRCDPISGHTALYWYRQSLGQGLEFLIYFQGNSAPDKSGLPSDRFSAERTGGSVSTLTIQRTQQEDSAVYLCASSRGAASGYTFGSGTRLTVV.

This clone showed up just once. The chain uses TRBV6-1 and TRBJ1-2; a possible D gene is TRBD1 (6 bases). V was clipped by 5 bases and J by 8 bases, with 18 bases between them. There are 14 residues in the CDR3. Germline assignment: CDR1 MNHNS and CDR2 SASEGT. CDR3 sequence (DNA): TGTGCCAGCAGTTATGGGGGCCCAACGAGCGGCTACACCTTC. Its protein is CASSYGGPTSGYTF.

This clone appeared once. CDR3 nucleotide sequence: TGCGCCAGCAGCTTGGATCAGCGGAGCACAGATACGCAGTATTTT. As protein: CASSLDQRSTDTQYF. The V and J genes are TRBV5-1 and TRBJ2-3; the D gene is possibly TRBD2 (5 bases). The CDR3 consists of 15 residues. The V gene's germline CDR1 is SGHRS and CDR2 YFSETQ. V shed 0 bases and J shed 0 bases, with 8 bases lying between them.

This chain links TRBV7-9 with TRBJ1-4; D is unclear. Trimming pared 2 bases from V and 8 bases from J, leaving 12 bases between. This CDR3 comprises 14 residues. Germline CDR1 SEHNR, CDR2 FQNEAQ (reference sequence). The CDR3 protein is CASSLSGSGEKLFF. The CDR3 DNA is TGTGCCAGCAGCTTATCGGGGTCAGGAGAAAAACTGTTTTTT.

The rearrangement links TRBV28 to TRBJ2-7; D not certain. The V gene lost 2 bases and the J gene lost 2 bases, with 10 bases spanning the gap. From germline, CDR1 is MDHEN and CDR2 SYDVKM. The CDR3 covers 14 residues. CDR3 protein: CASSLSQVAYEQYF. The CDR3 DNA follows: TGTGCCAGCAGTTTAAGTCAGGTGGCCTACGAGCAGTACTTC.

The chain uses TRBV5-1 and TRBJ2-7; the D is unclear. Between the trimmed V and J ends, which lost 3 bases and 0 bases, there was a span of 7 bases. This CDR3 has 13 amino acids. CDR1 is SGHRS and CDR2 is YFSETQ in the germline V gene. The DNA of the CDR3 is TGCGCCAGCAGCTCGCTATACTCCTACGAGCAGTACTTC. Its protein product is CASSSLYSYEQYF.

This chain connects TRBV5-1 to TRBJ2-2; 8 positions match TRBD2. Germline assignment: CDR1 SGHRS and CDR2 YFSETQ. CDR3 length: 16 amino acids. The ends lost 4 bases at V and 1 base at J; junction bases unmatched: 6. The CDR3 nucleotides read TGCGCCAGCAGCGCCCGCAGCGGGAGGAACACCGGGGAGCTGTTTTTT. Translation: CASSARSGRNTGELFF.

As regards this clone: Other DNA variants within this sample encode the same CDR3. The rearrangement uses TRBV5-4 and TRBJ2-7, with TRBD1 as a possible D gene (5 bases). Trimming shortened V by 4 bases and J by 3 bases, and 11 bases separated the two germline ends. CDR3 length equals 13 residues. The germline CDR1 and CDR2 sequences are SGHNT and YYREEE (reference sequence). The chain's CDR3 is CASSLGRSYEQYF. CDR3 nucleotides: TGTGCCAGCAGCCTGGGGCGGAGCTACGAGCAGTACTTC. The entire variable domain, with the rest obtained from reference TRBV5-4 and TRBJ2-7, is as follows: ETGVTQSPTHLIKTRGQQVTLRCSSQSGHNTVSWYQQALGQGPQFIFQYYREEENGRGNFPPRFSGLQFPNYSSELNVNALELDDSALYLCASSLGRSYEQYFGPGTRLTVT.

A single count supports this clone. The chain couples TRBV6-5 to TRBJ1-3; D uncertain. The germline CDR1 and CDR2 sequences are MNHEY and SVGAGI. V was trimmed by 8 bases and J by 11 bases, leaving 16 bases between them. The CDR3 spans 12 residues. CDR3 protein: CASRDLGTPIYF. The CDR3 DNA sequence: TGTGCCAGCCGCGACCTCGGAACCCCCATATATTTT.

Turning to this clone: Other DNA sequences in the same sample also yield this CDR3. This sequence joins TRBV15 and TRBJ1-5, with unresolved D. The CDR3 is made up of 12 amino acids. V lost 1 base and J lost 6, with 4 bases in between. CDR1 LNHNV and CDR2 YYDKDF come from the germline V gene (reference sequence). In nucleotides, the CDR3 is TGTGCCACCAGCAGAGGTGGTCAGCCCCAGCATTTT. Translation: CATSRGGQPQHF.

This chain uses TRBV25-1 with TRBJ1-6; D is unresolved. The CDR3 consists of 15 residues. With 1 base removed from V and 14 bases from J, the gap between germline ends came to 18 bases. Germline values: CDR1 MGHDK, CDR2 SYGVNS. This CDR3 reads CASSESGGPRLSLHF. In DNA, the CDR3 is TGTGCCAGCAGTGAATCGGGAGGACCCCGGTTGTCCCTCCACTTT.

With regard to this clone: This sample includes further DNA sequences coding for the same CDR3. CDR3 sequence: CASSLGGTRSGNTIYF. In nucleotides, the CDR3 is TGCGCCAGCAGCTTAGGCGGGACCCGCTCTGGAAACACCATATATTTT. V and J are TRBV5-1 and TRBJ1-3; a weak D match, TRBD1 (5 bases). Germline-derived CDR1 and CDR2 are SGHRS and YFSETQ. This CDR3 contains 16 residues. The V end lost 2 bases, the J end lost 0 bases, and 12 bases lay between the germline ends.

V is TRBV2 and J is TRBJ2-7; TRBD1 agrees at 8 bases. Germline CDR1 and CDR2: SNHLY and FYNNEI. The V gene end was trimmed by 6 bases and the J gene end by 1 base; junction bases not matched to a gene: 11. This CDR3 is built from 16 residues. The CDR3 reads CASRRPGTGGSYEQYF. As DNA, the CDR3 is TGTGCCAGCAGAAGACCCGGGACAGGCGGATCCTACGAGCAGTACTTC.

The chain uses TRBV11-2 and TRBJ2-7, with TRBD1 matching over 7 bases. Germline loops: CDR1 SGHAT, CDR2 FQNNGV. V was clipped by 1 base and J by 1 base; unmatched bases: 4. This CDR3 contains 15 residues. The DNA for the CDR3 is TGTGCCAGCAGCTTAGGGAGCAGGGGGTCCTACGAGCAGTACTTC. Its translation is CASSLGSRGSYEQYF.

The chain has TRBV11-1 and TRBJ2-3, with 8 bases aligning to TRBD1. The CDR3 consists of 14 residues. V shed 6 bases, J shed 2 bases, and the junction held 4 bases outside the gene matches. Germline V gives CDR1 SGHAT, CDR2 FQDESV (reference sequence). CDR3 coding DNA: TGTGCCAGCAGTTCGGACAGGGTCACAGATACGCAGTATTTT. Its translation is CASSSDRVTDTQYF.

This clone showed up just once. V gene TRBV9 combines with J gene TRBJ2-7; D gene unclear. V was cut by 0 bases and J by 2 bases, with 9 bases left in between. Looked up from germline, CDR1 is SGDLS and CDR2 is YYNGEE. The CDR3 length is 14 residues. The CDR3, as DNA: TGTGCCAGCAGCGTAGACGGTAATCCCTACGAGCAGTACTTC. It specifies CASSVDGNPYEQYF.

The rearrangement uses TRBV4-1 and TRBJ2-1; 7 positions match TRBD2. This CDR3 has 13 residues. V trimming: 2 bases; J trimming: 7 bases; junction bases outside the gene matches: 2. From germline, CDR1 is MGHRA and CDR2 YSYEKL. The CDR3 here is CASSQTRENEQFF. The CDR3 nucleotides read TGCGCCAGCAGCCAAACGCGGGAGAATGAGCAGTTCTTC.

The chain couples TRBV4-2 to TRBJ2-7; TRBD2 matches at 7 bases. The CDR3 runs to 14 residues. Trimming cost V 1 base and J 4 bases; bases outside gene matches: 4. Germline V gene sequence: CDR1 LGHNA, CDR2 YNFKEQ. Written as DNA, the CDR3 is TGTGCCAGCAGCCAAGGGCGGGAGAGGTACGAGCAGTACTTC. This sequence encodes CASSQGRERYEQYF.

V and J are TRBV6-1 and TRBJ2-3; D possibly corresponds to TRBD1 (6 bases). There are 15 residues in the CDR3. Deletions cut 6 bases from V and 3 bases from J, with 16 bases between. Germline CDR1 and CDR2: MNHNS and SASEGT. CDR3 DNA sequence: TGTGCCAGCAGCGTTTTCGACAGGTTGACAGATACGCAGTATTTT. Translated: CASSVFDRLTDTQYF.

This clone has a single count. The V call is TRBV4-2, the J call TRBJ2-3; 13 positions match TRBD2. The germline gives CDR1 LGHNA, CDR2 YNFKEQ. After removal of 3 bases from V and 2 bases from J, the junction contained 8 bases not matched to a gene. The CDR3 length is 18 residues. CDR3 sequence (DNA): TGTGCCAGCAGCCAGTCCTTTGGGACTAGCGGGATCACAGATACGCAGTATTTT. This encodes CASSQSFGTSGITDTQYF.

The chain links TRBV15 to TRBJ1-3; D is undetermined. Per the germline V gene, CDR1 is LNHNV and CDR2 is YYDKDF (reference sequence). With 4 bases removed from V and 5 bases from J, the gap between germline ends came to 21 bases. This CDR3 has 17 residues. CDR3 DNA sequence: TGTGCCACCAGCATAGGTGGGGAACGTCTGGGCAGAAACACCATATATTTT. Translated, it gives CATSIGGERLGRNTIYF.